A single sample gave rise to the 3 T cell receptor beta chains below, sequenced in a study of blood T cell repertoires in COVID-19. TCRdb's copy holds only in-frame clones and misses some; the assay was immunoSEQ multiplex PCR. The sample has roughly 260,000 clones; around 87% are singletons. The sequenced material came from peripheral blood. These receptors were collected from a woman aged 45 to 65 with acute or convalescent COVID-19.

The chain combines TRBV24-1 with TRBJ2-1; 12 bases map to TRBD2. With V trimmed by 3 bases and J by 7 bases, 6 bases remained unmatched. Germline CDR1 is KGHDR and CDR2 is SFDVKD. CDR3 size: 16 residues. The CDR3 here is CATSDPSGRALNEQFF. CDR3 bases: TGTGCCACCAGTGATCCTAGCGGGAGGGCCTTAAATGAGCAGTTCTTC.

The genes are TRBV6-5 and TRBJ1-5, with D hard to call. Germline CDR1 is MNHEY and CDR2 is SVGAGI. CDR3 length equals 15 residues. The ends were cut back, 5 bases at V and 2 bases at J, with 13 bases in the middle. The DNA of the CDR3 is TGTGCCAGCAGTAGCGACCCCTTCGGCAATCAGCCCCAGCATTTT. Translated, it gives CASSSDPFGNQPQHF.

The chain employs TRBV10-3 and TRBJ1-1; maybe TRBD1 (6 bases). Trimming took 7 bases from V and 3 from J, leaving 12 bases between them. The germline V gene has CDR1 ENHRY and CDR2 SYGVKD. This CDR3 has 13 amino acids. The DNA of the CDR3 is TGTGCCATCACACAGGGTGGGTACACTGAAGCTTTCTTT. Translating gives CAITQGGYTEAFF.